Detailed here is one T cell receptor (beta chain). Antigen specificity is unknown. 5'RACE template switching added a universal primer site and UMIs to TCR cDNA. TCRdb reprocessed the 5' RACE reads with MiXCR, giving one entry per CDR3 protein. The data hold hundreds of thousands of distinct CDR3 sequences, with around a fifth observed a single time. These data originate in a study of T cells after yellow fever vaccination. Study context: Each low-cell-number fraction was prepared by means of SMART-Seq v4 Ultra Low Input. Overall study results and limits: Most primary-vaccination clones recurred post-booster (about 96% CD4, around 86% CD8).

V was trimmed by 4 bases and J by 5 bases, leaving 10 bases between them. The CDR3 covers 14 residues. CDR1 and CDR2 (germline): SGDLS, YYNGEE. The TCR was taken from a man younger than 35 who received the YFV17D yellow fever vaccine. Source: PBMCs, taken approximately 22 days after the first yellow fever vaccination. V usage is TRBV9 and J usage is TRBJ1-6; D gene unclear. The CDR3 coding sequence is TGTGCCAGCAGCCGGGAAGCGGATAATTCACCCCTCCACTTT. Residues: CASSREADNSPLHF. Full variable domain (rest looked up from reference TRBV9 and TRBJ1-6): DSGVTQTPKHLITATGQRVTLRCSPRSGDLSVYWYQQSLDQGLQFLIQYYNGEERAKGNILERFSAQQFPDLHSELNLSSLELGDSALYFCASSREADNSPLHFGNGTRLTVT.